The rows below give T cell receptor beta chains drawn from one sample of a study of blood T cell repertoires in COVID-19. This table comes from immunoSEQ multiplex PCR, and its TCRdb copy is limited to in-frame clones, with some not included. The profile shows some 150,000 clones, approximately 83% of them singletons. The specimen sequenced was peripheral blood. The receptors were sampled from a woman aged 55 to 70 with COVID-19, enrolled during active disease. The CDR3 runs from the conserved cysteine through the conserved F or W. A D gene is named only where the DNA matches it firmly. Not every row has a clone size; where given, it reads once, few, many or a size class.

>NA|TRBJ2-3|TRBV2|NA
TGTGCCAGCAAGGGTTACGCGGTTTGGGGGGCAGATACGCAGTATTTT
CASKGYAVWGADTQYF
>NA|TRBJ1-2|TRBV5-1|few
TGCGCCAGCAGCCAAAATACTCAGGACAGCTATGGCTACACCTTC
CASSQNTQDSYGYTF
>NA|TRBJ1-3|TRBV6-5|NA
TGTGCCAGCAGAACAGGGATAGGAAACACCATATATTTT
CASRTGIGNTIYF
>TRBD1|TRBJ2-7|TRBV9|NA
TGTGCCAGCAGCGTAGTAGGGGGCGGTGAGCAGTACTTC
CASSVVGGGEQYF
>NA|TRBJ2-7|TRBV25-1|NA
TGTGCCAGCAGTGAATCCGGGACACCCCCCTACGAGCAGTACTTC
CASSESGTPPYEQYF
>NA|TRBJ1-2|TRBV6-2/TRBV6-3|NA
TGTGCCAGCAGTTACGAAGTCAGGGGTACCTATGGCTACACCTTC
CASSYEVRGTYGYTF
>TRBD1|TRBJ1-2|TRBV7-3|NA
TGTGCCAGCAGCTTTCAGGGACAGGAATTCTATGGCTACACCTTC
CASSFQGQEFYGYTF
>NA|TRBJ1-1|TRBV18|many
TGTGCCAGCTCACCAGTGGGGGGCACTGAAGCTTTCTTT
CASSPVGGTEAFF
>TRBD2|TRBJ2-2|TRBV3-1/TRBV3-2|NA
TGTGCCAGCAGCGTGGGACTAGCGGGGGGACTTACCGGGGAGCTGTTTTTT
CASSVGLAGGLTGELFF
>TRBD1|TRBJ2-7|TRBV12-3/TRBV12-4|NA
TGTGCCAGCACCTGGACAGGGGGCTACGAGCAGTACTTC
CASTWTGGYEQYF
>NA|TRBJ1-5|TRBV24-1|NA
TGTGCCACCAGTGACCAGGATCAGCCCCAGCATTTT
CATSDQDQPQHF
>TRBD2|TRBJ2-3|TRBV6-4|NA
TGTGCCAGCAGTGACCCAAGCGGGGGCTCAGATACGCAGTATTTT
CASSDPSGGSDTQYF
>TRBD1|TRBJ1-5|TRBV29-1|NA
TGCAGCGTCAAGGGGACAGGGGGACATCAGCCCCAGCATTTT
CSVKGTGGHQPQHF
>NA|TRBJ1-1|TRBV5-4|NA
TGTGCCAGCAGCTTGGAACAGCACACTGAAGCTTTCTTT
CASSLEQHTEAFF
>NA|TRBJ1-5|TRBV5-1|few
TGCGCCAGCAGCTTCTATAGCAATCAGCCCCAGCATTTT
CASSFYSNQPQHF
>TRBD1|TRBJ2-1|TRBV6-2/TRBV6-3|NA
TGTGCCAGCAGTACCACAGGGGGCGGCAACAATGAGCAGTTCTTC
CASSTTGGGNNEQFF
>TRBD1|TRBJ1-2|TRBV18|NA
TGTGCCAGCTCACCCGCAAGACAGGGCGACGGAGAGACCTTC
CASSPARQGDGETF
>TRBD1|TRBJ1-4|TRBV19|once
TGTGCCAGTAGCAATATTGGGACAGTTGAAAAACTGTTTTTT
CASSNIGTVEKLFF
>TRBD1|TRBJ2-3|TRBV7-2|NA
TGTGCCAGCAGCTCCGTGGACAGGGGGCAGACAGATACGCAGTATTTT
CASSSVDRGQTDTQYF
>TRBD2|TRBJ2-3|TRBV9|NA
TGTGCCAGCAGCGCACCTAGCGGGGGGGGCACAGATACGCAGTATTTT
CASSAPSGGGTDTQYF
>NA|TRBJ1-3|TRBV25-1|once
TGTGCCAGCAGTGACCCGGGTTCCTCTGGAAACACCATATATTTT
CASSDPGSSGNTIYF
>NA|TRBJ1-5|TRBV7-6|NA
TGTGCCAGCAGCTTAGCCGGGGGGGCGCGAAGCAATCAGCCCCAGCATTTT
CASSLAGGARSNQPQHF